This T cell receptor beta chain was sequenced for a study of long-term antiretroviral therapy in people with HIV. Survey-level resolution applied to immunoSEQ assay v3.0. TCRdb's table, derived via immunoSEQ multiplex PCR, lists solely in-frame clones and lacks some. The sample has 20,000 to 30,000 clones; 79% are singletons. By its share, this clone is medium-sized (0.01 to 0.1%). Germline CDR1 SEHNR, CDR2 FQNEAQ (reference sequence). Trimming took 3 bases from V and 1 from J, leaving 12 bases between them. This CDR3 comprises 16 residues. The sequencing used unsorted PBMCs, collected 1.2 years after starting antiretroviral therapy. The clonotype originates from a woman between 35 and 50 years old with HIV. This sequence joins TRBV7-9 and TRBJ2-2; TRBD1 might be the D (6 bases). CDR3 nucleotides: TGTGCCAGCAGCTTGCCCGGGACATTGAACACCGGGGAGCTGTTTTTT. This codes for CASSLPGTLNTGELFF.